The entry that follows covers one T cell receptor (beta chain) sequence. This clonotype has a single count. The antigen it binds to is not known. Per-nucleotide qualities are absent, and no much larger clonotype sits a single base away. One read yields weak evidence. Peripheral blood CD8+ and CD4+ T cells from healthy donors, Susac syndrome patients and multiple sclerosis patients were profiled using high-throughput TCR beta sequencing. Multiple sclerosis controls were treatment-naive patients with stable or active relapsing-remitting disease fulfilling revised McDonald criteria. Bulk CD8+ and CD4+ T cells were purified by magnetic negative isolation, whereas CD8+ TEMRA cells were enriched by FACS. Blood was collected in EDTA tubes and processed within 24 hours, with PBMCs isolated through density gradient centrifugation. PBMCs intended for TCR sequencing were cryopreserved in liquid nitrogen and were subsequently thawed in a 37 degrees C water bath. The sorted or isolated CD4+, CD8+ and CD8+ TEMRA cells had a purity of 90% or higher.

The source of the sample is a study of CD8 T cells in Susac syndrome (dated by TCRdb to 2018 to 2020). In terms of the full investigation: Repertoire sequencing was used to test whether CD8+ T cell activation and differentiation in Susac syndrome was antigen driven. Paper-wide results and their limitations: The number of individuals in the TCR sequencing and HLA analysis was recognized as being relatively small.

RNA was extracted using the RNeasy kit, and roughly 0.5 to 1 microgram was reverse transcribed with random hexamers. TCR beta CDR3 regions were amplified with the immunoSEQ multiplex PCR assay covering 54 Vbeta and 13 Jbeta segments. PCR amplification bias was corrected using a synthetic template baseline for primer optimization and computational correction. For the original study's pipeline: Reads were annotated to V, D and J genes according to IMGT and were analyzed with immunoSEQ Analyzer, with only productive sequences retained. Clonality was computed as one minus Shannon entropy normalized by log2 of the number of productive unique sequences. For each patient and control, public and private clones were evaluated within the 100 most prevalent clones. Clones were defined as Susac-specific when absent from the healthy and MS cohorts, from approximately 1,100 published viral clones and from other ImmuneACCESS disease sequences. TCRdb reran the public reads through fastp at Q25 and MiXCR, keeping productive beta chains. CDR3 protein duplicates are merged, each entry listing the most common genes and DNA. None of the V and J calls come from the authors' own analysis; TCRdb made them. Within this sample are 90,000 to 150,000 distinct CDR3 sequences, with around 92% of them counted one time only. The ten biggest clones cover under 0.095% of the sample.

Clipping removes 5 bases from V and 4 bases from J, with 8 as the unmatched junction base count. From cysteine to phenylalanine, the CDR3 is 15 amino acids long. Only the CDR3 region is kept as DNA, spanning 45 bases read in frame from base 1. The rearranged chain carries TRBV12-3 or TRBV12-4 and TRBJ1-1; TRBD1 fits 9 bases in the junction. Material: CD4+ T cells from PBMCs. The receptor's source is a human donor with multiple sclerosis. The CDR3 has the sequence CASSLTGGVGTEAFF. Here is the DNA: TGTGCCAGCAGTCTTACAGGGGGCGTGGGCACTGAAGCTTTCTTT.